The 25 T cell receptor beta chains presented below share a single source sample, sequenced in a study of CD8+ T cells in alopecia areata. Specified treatment: oral pan-JAK inhibitor, 5-10 mg twice daily. It was cDNA, reverse transcribed from extracted RNA, that served as the sequencing template. Sequencing used immunoSEQ multiplex PCR; TCRdb keeps in-frame clones, though not all of them. The sample records 110,000 to 150,000 clones, 54% being singletons. Source: CD8+ T cells sorted from blood, taken at week 4, from a patient treated with tofacitinib. The receptors stem from a human donor with alopecia areata.

Note on this clone: At one end the junction does not follow the germline gene, possibly because of a read error. V and J are TRBV10-3 and TRBJ1-2; no clear D. CDR3 length: 15 amino acids. Germline V lookup: CDR1 ENHRY, CDR2 SYGVKD. CDR3 in DNA: TGTGCCAGCAGTAATCGTTCGAAGTGGAACTATGGCTACACCTTC. Encoded protein: CASSNRSKWNYGYTF.

The chain joins TRBV6-5 to TRBJ1-1, with D possibly being TRBD1 (6 bases). From germline, CDR1 is MNHEY and CDR2 SVGAGI. V was shortened by 8 bases and J by 9 bases, with 13 bases between the two germline ends. The CDR3 is 11 residues long. CDR3 coding DNA: TGTGCCAGCGCCGGGACACTTCAAGCTTTCTTT. The encoded protein is CASAGTLQAFF.

The rearrangement uses TRBV30 and TRBJ1-6; 8 nucleotides line up with TRBD1. This CDR3 is 12 amino acids long. With 3 bases clipped from V and 14 bases from J, the junction kept 6 bases outside the gene matches. The V gene's germline CDR1 is GTSNPN and CDR2 SVGIG (reference sequence). The CDR3 nucleotides are TGTGCCTGGAGGGCGACAGGGGCTTCCCTCCACTTT. Its translation: CAWRATGASLHF. Variable domain in full (rest from reference TRBV30 and TRBJ1-6): SQTIHQWPATLVQPVGSPLSLECTVEGTSNPNLYWYRQAAGRGLQLLFYSVGIGQISSEVPQNLSASRPQDRQFILSSKKLLLSDSGFYLCAWRATGASLHFGNGTRLTVT.

The rearrangement joins TRBV7-9 to TRBJ1-2, with D perhaps TRBD1 (5 bases). This CDR3 region has 15 residues. V shed 7 bases and J shed 0 bases, with 15 bases lying between them. The germline V gene has CDR1 SEHNR and CDR2 FQNEAQ (reference sequence). CDR3 in DNA: TGTGCCAGCAACTCCGGGGGTGCCCCTAACTATGGCTACACCTTC. As protein: CASNSGGAPNYGYTF. Full variable domain (rest looked up from reference TRBV7-9 and TRBJ1-2): DTGVSQNPRHKITKRGQNVTFRCDPISEHNRLYWYRQTLGQGPEFLTYFQNEAQLEKSRLLSDRFSAERPKGSFSTLEIQRTEQGDSAMYLCASNSGGAPNYGYTFGSGTRLTVV.

This clone was picked up a small number of times. J is TRBJ2-6 and V is TRBV4-3, with D uncertain. V lost 3 bases to trimming and J lost 0 bases, with 6 bases between them. Germline loops: CDR1 LGHNA, CDR2 YSLEER. The CDR3 sequence is 15 residues long. CDR3 sequence reads: CASSQDRSGANVLTF. The CDR3 DNA reads TGCGCCAGCAGCCAGGACCGCTCTGGGGCCAACGTCCTGACTTTC.

The chain joins TRBV29-1 to TRBJ2-2; 7 bases fit TRBD2. From germline, CDR1 is SQVTM and CDR2 ANQGSEA. The CDR3 has 16 amino acids. V was clipped by 4 bases and J by 8 bases; unmatched bases: 16. The CDR3, as DNA: TGCAGCGTTGGAAATTGGGATAGGGGACTAATAGGGGAGCTGTTTTTT. Its translation is CSVGNWDRGLIGELFF.

This clone occurred a few times. This chain connects TRBV5-6 to TRBJ1-1; D is unclear. Germline CDR1 and CDR2: SGHDT and YYEEEE. The CDR3 has 13 amino acids. The V end lost 3 bases, the J end lost 1 base, and 7 bases lay between the germline ends. The CDR3 DNA reads TGTGCCAGCAGCTCGATGGGGAACACTGAAGCTTTCTTT. Protein: CASSSMGNTEAFF.

The chain links TRBV4-3 to TRBJ2-5; no clear D gene. CDR3 size: 13 residues. In germline, CDR1 is LGHNA, CDR2 YSLEER. Trimming took off 4 bases at V and 7 bases at J, with 13 bases between the two ends. CDR3 residues: CASSRTTFGTQYF. The CDR3 nucleotides are TGCGCCAGCAGCCGGACCACTTTCGGGACCCAGTACTTC.

The V gene is TRBV4-1, the J gene TRBJ2-7; possibly TRBD1 or TRBD2 for D (6 bases each). The V end was cut by 4 bases, the J end by 4 bases, with 23 bases between. The CDR3 spans 17 residues. The germline V gene encodes CDR1 MGHRA and CDR2 YSYEKL. The CDR3 spells CASSRLMGGSLWYEQYF. For the CDR3, the DNA is TGCGCCAGCAGCCGGCTTATGGGGGGCTCACTGTGGTACGAGCAGTACTTC.

The chain is built from TRBV18 and TRBJ2-7; TRBD1 might be the D (5 bases). Germline CDR1 KGHSH, CDR2 LQKENI. Trimming pared 2 bases from V and 1 base from J, leaving 9 bases between. This CDR3 has 14 amino acids. The CDR3 sequence is CASSPGAGSYEQYF. The DNA for the CDR3 is TGTGCCAGCTCACCAGGGGCAGGGTCCTACGAGCAGTACTTC.

This chain joins TRBV9 and TRBJ2-7; 10 bases are a match to TRBD2. Germline V lookup: CDR1 SGDLS, CDR2 YYNGEE. V dropped 4 bases and J dropped 6; count of bases not matched to a gene: 10. The CDR3 consists of 15 residues. CDR3 sequence: CASSPRAGGLLEQYF. The CDR3 DNA is TGTGCCAGCAGCCCAAGAGCGGGGGGGCTCCTCGAGCAGTACTTC.

V and J are TRBV10-3 and TRBJ2-2, with a possible D match to TRBD1 (6 bases). Germline V lookup: CDR1 ENHRY, CDR2 SYGVKD. CDR3 length: 16 residues. Trimming took off 3 bases at V and 0 bases at J, with 11 bases between the two ends. The CDR3 loop reads CAISEPGAPNTGELFF. The CDR3 region has the DNA TGTGCCATCAGTGAACCAGGGGCACCGAACACCGGGGAGCTGTTTTTT.

CDR3 sequence: CASRGRTVYEQYF. In DNA form, the CDR3 reads TGTGCCAGCAGGGGTAGAACCGTTTACGAGCAGTACTTC. The genes are TRBV7-8 and TRBJ2-7; the D is unclear. The germline V gene encodes CDR1 SGHVS and CDR2 FQNEAQ. V dropped 6 bases and J dropped 4 bases, with 13 bases sitting between them. The CDR3 sequence is 13 residues long.

This clone came up a few times. The genes are TRBV7-2 and TRBJ1-3; weak D call: TRBD1 (5 bases). V lost 3 bases and J lost 3, with 12 bases in between. The CDR3 runs to 15 residues. Germline V gene lookup returns CDR1 SGHTA and CDR2 FQGNSA. The CDR3, as DNA: TGTGCCAGCAGCTTTCAGGGAATGGGTGGAAACACCATATATTTT. This translates into CASSFQGMGGNTIYF.

The chain has TRBV30 and TRBJ2-7, with a possible D match to TRBD2 (7 bases). Germline CDR1 GTSNPN, CDR2 SVGIG (reference sequence). The CDR3 has 13 amino acids. The germline V and J ends were trimmed by 4 bases and 7 bases, with 17 bases remaining between them. This CDR3 reads CAWMEGGEREQYF. CDR3 nucleotide sequence: TGTGCCTGGATGGAGGGGGGGGAGAGGGAGCAGTACTTC.

A few counts support this clone. CDR3 nucleotide sequence: TGTGCCAGCAGCTTAGCCCTGCTAGCACCGCATGATCCGCAGTATTTT. It yields the protein CASSLALLAPHDPQYF. The chain is built from TRBV11-2 and TRBJ2-3; possibly TRBD2 for D (5 bases). V lost 1 base and J lost 10, with 21 bases in between. The germline V gene encodes CDR1 SGHAT and CDR2 FQNNGV. This CDR3 comprises 16 residues.

This clone was observed a single time. The chain couples TRBV7-9 to TRBJ1-2; the match to TRBD1 covers 8 bases. Germline loops: CDR1 SEHNR, CDR2 FQNEAQ (reference sequence). J lost 0 bases, V lost 5 bases, and 5 bases had no gene match. The length of the CDR3 is 15 residues. In DNA, the CDR3 is TGTGCCAGCAGCGATACAGGGGGGACTAACTATGGCTACACCTTC. This sequence encodes CASSDTGGTNYGYTF.

This clone was observed a handful of times. The chain employs TRBV15 and TRBJ2-7; no clear D gene. The CDR3 is 11 residues long. Germline V gene data show CDR1 as LNHNV and CDR2 as YYDKDF (reference sequence). Trimming stripped 0 bases from V and 4 bases from J, with 1 base between. CDR3 amino acids: CATSREYEQYF. For the CDR3, the DNA is TGTGCCACCAGCAGAGAATACGAGCAGTACTTC.

In this sample, this clone turned up once. The rearrangement links TRBV27 to TRBJ2-2; 7 positions match TRBD2. V lost 7 bases, J lost 6 bases, and 14 bases stayed unmatched. The CDR3 covers 16 residues. Germline CDR1 MNHEY, CDR2 SMNVEV (reference sequence). DNA for the CDR3: TGTGCCAGCACTTCCCCCCGGGGGGTAGCTGCCGGGGAGCTGTTTTTT. Translation: CASTSPRGVAAGELFF.

This clone was observed a handful of times. The chain is built from TRBV11-1 and TRBJ2-7; D is possibly TRBD1 (7 bases). V dropped 0 bases and J dropped 0 bases, with 12 bases sitting between them. CDR1 and CDR2 from the germline V gene are SGHAT and FQDESV (reference sequence). The CDR3 sequence is 16 residues long. The chain's CDR3 is CASSLAEGASSYEQYF. CDR3 DNA: TGTGCCAGCAGCTTAGCGGAGGGGGCTAGCTCCTACGAGCAGTACTTC.

This clone was observed once. The rearrangement joins TRBV27 to TRBJ1-1, with D unclear. Trimming stripped 0 bases from V and 5 bases from J, with 13 bases between. Germline V gene lookup returns CDR1 MNHEY and CDR2 SMNVEV (reference sequence). The CDR3 consists of 15 residues. CDR3 bases: TGTGCCAGCAGTTTATCGAACGCAGGTTTGACTGAAGCTTTCTTT. It translates to CASSLSNAGLTEAFF.

This clone was observed a few times. The V call is TRBV27, the J call TRBJ1-2; D possibly corresponds to TRBD1 (6 bases). This CDR3 spans 14 amino acids. In germline, CDR1 is MNHEY, CDR2 SMNVEV (reference sequence). V was shortened by 5 bases and J by 6 bases, with 16 bases between the two germline ends. CDR3 nucleotides: TGTGCCAGCAGTCCGATTAGAGGGGGGCATGGCTACACCTTC. As protein: CASSPIRGGHGYTF.

V is TRBV4-3 and J is TRBJ1-1; D is uncertain. This CDR3 comprises 17 residues. The V end lost 0 bases, the J end lost 0 bases, and 14 bases lay between the germline ends. Germline V gene data show CDR1 as LGHNA and CDR2 as YSLEER. The CDR3: CASSQDVAGEVNTEAFF. CDR3 sequence (DNA): TGCGCCAGCAGCCAAGATGTAGCCGGGGAAGTGAACACTGAAGCTTTCTTT.

This clone was recorded once. The rearrangement joins TRBV6-5 to TRBJ1-1; D remains ambiguous. The CDR3 contains 15 residues. Trimming cost V 6 bases and J 4 bases, with 18 bases left between them. Germline V gene data show CDR1 as MNHEY and CDR2 as SVGAGI. CDR3 amino acids: CASSPLPPGGTEAFF. CDR3 in DNA: TGTGCCAGCAGCCCGCTGCCCCCGGGCGGCACTGAAGCTTTCTTT.

V and J are TRBV13 and TRBJ2-7; D might be TRBD2 (5 bases). This CDR3 region has 13 residues. V shed 4 bases and J shed 0 bases, with 7 bases lying between them. Germline V gives CDR1 PRHDT, CDR2 FYEKMQ (reference sequence). The CDR3 region is CASSYGNSYEQYF. CDR3 coding DNA: TGTGCCAGCAGCTACGGGAACTCCTACGAGCAGTACTTC. Supplemented by reference TRBV13 and TRBJ2-7, the full variable domain reads AAGVIQSPRHLIKEKRETATLKCYPIPRHDTVYWYQQGPGQDPQFLISFYEKMQSDKGSIPDRFSAQQFSDYHSELNMSSLELGDSALYFCASSYGNSYEQYFGPGTRLTVT.